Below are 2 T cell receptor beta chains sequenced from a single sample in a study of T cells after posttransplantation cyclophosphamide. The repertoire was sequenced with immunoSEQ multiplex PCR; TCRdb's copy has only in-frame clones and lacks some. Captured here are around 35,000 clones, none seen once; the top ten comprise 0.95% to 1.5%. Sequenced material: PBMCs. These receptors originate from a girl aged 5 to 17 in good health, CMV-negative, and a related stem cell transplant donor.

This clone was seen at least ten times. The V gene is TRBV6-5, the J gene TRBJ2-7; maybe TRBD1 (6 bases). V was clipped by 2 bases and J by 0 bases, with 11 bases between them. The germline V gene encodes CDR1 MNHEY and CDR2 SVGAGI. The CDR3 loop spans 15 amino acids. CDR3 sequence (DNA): TGTGCCAGCAGTTACAGACAGGTTAGCTCCTACGAGCAGTACTTC. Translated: CASSYRQVSSYEQYF.

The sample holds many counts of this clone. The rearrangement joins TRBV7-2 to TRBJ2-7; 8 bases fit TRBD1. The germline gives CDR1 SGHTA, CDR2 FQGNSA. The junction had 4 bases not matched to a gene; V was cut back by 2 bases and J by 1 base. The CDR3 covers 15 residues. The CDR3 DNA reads TGTGCCAGCAGCTTAACCCGACAGGGGTCCTACGAGCAGTACTTC. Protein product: CASSLTRQGSYEQYF.